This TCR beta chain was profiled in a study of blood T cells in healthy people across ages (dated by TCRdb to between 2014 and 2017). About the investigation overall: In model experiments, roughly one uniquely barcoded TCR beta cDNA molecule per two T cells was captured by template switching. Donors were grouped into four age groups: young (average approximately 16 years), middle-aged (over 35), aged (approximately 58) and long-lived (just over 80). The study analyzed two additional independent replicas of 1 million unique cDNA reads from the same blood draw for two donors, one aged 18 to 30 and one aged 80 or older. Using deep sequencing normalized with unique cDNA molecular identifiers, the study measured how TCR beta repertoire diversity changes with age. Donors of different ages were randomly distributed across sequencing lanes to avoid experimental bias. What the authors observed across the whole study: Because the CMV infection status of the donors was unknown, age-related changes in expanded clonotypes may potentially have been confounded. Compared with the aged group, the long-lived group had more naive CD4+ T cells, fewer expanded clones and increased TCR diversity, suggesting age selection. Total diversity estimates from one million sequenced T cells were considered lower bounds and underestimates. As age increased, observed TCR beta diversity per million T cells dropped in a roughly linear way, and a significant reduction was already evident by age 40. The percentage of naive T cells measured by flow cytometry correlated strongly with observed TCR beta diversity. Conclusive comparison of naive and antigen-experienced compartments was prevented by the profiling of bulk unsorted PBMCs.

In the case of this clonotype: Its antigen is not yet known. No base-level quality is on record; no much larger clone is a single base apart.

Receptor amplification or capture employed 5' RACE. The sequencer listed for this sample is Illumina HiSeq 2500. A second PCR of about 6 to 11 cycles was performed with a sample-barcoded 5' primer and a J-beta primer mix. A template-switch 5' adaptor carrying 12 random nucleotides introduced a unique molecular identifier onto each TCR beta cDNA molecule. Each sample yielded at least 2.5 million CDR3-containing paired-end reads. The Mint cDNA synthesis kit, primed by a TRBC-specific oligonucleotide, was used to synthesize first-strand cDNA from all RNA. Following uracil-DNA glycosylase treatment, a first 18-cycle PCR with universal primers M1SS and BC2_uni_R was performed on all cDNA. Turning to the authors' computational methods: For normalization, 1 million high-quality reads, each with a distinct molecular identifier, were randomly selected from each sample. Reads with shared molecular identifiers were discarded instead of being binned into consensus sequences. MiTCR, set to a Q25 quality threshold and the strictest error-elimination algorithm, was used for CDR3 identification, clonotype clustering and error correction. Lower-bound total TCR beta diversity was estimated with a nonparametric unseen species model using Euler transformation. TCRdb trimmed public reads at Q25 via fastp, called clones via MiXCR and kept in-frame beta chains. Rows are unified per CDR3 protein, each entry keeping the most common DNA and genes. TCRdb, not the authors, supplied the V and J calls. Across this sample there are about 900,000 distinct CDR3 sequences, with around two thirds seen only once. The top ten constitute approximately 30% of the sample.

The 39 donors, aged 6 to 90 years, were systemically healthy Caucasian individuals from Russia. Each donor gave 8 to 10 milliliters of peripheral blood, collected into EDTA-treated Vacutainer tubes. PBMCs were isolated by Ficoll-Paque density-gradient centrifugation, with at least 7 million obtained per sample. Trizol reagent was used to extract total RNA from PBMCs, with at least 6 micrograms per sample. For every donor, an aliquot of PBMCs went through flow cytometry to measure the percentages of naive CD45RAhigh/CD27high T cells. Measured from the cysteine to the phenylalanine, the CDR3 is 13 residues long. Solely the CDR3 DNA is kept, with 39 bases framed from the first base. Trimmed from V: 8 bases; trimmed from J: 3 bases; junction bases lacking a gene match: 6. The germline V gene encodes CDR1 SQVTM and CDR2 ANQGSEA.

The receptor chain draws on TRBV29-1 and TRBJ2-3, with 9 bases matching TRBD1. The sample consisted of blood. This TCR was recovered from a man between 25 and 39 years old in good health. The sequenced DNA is TGCAGCACTCGGACAGGGGATACAGATACGCAGTATTTT. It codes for CSTRTGDTDTQYF.